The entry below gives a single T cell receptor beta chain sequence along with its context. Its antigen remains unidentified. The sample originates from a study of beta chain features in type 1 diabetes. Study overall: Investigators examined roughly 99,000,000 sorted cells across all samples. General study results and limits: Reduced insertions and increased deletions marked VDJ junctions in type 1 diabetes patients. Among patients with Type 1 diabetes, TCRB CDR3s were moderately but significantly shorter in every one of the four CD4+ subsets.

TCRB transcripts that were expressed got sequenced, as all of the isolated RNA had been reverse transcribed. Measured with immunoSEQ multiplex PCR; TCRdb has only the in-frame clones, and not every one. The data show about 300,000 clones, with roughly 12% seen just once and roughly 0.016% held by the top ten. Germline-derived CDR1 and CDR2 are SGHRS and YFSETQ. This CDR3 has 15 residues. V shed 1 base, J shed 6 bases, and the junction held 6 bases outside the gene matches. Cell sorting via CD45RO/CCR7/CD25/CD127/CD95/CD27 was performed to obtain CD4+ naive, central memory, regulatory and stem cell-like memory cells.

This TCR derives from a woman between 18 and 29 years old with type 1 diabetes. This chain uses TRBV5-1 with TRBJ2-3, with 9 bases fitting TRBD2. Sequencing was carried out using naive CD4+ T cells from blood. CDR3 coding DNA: TGCGCCAGCAGCTTGATGGGACTAGCCGGTGATACGCAGTATTTT. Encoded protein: CASSLMGLAGDTQYF.